This T cell receptor beta chain was captured by sequencing in a study of T cell responses to AZD1222 COVID-19 vaccine. General study results and limits: Regions 160-218 and 743-854 dominated among vaccine-associated CD4 TCRs spanning spike.

Measured with immunoSEQ multiplex PCR; TCRdb has only the in-frame clones, and not every one. The repertoire holds 69,000 or so clones, nearly 90% seen once, with 1% to 1.5% in the top ten. Regarding this clone: Its antigen is not identified.

Trimming shortened V by 5 bases and J by 4 bases, and 14 bases separated the two germline ends. The germline V gene has CDR1 KGHSH and CDR2 LQKENI. The CDR3 contains 14 residues. The starting material was peripheral blood, obtained 28 days after the second AZD1222 dose. This rearrangement joins TRBV18 to TRBJ1-1; D is undetermined. This receptor was identified in an adult who received the AZD1222 COVID-19 vaccine. The CDR3 region is CASSFDVSATEAFF. The CDR3 bases are TGTGCCAGCTCATTTGACGTATCGGCCACTGAAGCTTTCTTT.